This T cell receptor beta chain came from a study of regulatory T cells in long-lasting Graves disease. The sample's time point: persistent/refractory GD, antithyroid drugs over 5 years with positive TRAb. From RNA extracted from PBMCs, the TCR library was made. J gave up 5 bases and V 6 bases, and 6 bases lay outside the gene matches. The CDR3 contains 14 residues. Germline CDR1 is MNHNS and CDR2 is SASEGT. The TCR beta library used iRepertoire HTBI primers with Arm-PCR amplification of CDR3. TCRdb ran MiXCR on the multiplex PCR reads and lists one entry per CDR3 protein. The sample records 700,000 or so distinct CDR3 sequences, around 30% being singletons. This clonotype showed up just a few times.

The TCR comes from a female donor with Graves disease. The chain has TRBV6-1 and TRBJ2-5, with TRBD2 matching 10 bases. The sample was peripheral blood mononuclear cells (PBMCs), taken when the disease was refractory, from a patient treated with antithyroid drugs. CDR3 sequence reads: CASRLLAGLETQYF. CDR3 sequence (DNA): TGTGCCAGCAGACTACTAGCGGGACTCGAGACCCAGTACTTC.